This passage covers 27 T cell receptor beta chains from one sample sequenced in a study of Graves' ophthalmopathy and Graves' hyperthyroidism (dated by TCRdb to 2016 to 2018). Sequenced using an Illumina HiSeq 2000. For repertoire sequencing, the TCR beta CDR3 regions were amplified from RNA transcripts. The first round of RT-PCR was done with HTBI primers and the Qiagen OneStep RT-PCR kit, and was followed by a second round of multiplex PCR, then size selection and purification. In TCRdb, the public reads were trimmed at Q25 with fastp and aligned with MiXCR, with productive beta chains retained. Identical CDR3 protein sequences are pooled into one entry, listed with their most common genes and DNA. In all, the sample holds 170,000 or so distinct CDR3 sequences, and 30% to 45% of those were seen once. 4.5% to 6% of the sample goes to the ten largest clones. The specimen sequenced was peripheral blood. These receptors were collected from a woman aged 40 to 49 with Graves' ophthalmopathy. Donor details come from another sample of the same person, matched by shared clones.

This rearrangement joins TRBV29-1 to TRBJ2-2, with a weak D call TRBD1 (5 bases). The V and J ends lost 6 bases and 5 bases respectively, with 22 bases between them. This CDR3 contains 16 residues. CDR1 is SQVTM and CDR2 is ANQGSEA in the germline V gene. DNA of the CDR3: TGCAGCGTGAGACCGGTGACAGATAGGAGTACCGGGGAGCTGTTTTTT. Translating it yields CSVRPVTDRSTGELFF.

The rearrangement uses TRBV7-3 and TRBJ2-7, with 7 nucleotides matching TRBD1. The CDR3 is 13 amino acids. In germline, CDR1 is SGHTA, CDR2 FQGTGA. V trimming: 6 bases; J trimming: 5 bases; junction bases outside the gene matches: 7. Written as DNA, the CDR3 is TGTGCCAGCAGTACTAGGGGGCTCGACGAGCAGTACTTC. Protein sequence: CASSTRGLDEQYF.

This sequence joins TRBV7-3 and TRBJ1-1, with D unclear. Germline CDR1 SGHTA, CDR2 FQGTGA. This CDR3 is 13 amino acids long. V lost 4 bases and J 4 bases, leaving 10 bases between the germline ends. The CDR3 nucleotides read TGTGCCAGCAGCTCTCAATCTCGCACTGAAGCTTTCTTT. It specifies CASSSQSRTEAFF.

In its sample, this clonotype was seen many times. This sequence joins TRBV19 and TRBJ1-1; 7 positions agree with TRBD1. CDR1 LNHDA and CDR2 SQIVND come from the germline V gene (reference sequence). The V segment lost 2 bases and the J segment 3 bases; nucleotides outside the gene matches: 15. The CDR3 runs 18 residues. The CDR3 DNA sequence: TGTGCCAGTAGTATACTCCCCGGCAGGGGGGATGCGGACACTGAAGCTTTCTTT. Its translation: CASSILPGRGDADTEAFF.

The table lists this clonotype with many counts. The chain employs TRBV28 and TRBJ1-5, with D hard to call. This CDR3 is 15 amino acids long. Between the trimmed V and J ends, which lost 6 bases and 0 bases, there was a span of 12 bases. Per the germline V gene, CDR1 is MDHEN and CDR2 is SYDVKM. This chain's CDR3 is CASRQKGYSNQPQHF. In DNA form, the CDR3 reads TGTGCCAGCAGACAAAAGGGATATAGCAATCAGCCCCAGCATTTT.

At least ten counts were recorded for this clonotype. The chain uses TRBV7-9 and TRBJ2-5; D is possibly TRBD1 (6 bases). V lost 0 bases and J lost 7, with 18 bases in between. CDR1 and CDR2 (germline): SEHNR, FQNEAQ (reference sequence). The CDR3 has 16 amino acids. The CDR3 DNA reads TGTGCCAGCAGCTTAGCCTCCGGGACACGCATTTGGACCCAGTACTTC. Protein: CASSLASGTRIWTQYF. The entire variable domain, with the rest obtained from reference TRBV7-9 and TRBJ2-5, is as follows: DTGVSQNPRHKITKRGQNVTFRCDPISEHNRLYWYRQTLGQGPEFLTYFQNEAQLEKSRLLSDRFSAERPKGSFSTLEIQRTEQGDSAMYLCASSLASGTRIWTQYFGPGTRLLVL.

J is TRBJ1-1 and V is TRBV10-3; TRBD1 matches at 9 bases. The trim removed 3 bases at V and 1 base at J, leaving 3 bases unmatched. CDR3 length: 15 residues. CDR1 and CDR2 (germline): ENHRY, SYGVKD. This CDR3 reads CAISDPDRGNTEAFF. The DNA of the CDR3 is TGTGCCATCAGTGACCCGGACAGGGGGAACACTGAAGCTTTCTTT.

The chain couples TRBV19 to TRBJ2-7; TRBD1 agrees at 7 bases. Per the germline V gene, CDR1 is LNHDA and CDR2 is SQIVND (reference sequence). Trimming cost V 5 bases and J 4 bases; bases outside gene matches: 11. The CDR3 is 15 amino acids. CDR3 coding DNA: TGTGCCAGTAGTGATCGACAGGGAGTGCGGTACGAGCAGTACTTC. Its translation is CASSDRQGVRYEQYF.

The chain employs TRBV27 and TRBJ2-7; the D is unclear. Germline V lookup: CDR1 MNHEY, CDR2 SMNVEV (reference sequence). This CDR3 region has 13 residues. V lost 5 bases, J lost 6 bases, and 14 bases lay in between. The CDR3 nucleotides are TGTGCCAGCAGTCGAACCCTAGTCTTCGAGCAGTACTTC. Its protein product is CASSRTLVFEQYF.

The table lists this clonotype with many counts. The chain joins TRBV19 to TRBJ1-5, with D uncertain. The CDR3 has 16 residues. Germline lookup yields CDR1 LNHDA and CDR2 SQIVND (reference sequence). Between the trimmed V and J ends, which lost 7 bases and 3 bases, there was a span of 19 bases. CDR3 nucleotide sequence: TGTGCCAGTACCCCCGACCGGAGACCGTCCAATCAGCCCCAGCATTTT. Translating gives CASTPDRRPSNQPQHF.

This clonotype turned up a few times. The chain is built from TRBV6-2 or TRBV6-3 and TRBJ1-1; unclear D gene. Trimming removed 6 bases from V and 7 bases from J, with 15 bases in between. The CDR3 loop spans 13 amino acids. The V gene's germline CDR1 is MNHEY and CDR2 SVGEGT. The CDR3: CASSVQEKNEAFF. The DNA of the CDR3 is TGTGCCAGCAGCGTTCAGGAGAAAAATGAAGCTTTCTTT.

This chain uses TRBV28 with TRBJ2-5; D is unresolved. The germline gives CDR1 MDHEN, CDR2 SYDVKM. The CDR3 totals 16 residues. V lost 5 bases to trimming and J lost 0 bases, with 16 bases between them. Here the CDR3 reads CASSPPLGSYQETQYF. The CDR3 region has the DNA TGTGCCAGCAGTCCCCCATTGGGGTCGTACCAAGAGACCCAGTACTTC.

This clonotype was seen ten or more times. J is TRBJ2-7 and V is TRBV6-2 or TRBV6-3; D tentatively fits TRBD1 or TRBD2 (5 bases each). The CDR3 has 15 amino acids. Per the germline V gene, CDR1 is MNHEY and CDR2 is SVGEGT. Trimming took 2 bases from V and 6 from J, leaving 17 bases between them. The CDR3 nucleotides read TGTGCCAGCAGTTACGGTGGGGGTCGGTCGGGCGAGCAGTACTTC. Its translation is CASSYGGGRSGEQYF.

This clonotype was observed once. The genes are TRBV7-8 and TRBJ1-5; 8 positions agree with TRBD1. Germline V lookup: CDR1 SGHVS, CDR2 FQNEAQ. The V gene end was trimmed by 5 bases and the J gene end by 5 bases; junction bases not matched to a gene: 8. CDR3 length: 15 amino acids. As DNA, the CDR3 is TGTGCCAGCAGCGCAGGGGGCGCAACTGATCAGCCCCAGCATTTT. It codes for CASSAGGATDQPQHF.

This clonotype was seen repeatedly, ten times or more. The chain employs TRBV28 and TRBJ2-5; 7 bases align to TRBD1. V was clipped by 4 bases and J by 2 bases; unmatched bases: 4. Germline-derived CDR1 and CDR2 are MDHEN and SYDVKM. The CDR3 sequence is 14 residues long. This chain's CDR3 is CASSSGQVQETQYF. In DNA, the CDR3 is TGTGCCAGCAGTTCCGGACAGGTTCAAGAGACCCAGTACTTC.

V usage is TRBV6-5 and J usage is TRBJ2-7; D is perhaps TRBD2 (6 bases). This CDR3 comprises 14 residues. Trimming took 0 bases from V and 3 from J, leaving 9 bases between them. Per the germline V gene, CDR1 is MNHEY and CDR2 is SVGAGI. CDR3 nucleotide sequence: TGTGCCAGCAGTTACTCCCGACTAGTCTACGAGCAGTACTTC. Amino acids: CASSYSRLVYEQYF.

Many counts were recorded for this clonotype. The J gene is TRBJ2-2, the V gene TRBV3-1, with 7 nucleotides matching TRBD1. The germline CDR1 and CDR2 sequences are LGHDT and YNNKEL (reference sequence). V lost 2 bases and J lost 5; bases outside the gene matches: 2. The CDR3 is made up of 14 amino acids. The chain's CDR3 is CASSQTGATGELFF. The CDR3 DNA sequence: TGTGCCAGCAGCCAAACAGGGGCAACCGGGGAGCTGTTTTTT.

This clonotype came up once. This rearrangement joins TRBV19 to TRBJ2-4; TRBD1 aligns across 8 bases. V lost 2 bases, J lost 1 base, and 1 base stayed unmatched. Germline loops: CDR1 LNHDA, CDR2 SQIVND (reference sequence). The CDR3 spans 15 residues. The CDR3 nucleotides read TGTGCCAGTAGTATATCAGGGGGCGCCAAAAACATTCAGTACTTC. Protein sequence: CASSISGGAKNIQYF.

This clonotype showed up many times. CDR3 protein: CASSRGGTGELFF. The DNA for the CDR3 is TGTGCCAGCAGCCGAGGGGGCACCGGGGAGCTGTTTTTT. The genes are TRBV7-2 and TRBJ2-2, with D possibly matching TRBD1 (6 bases). The length of the CDR3 is 13 residues. Germline CDR1 SGHTA, CDR2 FQGNSA. Trimming stripped 5 bases from V and 4 bases from J, with 8 bases between.

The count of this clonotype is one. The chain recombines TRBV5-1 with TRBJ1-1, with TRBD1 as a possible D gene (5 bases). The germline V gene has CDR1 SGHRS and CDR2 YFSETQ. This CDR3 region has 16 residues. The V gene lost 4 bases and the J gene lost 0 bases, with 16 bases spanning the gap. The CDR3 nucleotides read TGCGCCAGCAGCGCCTCCCTGGGGGTTTTGAACACTGAAGCTTTCTTT. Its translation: CASSASLGVLNTEAFF.

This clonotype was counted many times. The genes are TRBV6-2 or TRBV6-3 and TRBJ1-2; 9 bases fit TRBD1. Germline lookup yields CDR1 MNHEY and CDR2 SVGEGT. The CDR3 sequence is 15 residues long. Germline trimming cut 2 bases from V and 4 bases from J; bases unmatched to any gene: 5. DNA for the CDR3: TGTGCCAGCAGTTACAACACAGGGGGCAGCTATGGCTACACCTTC. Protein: CASSYNTGGSYGYTF.

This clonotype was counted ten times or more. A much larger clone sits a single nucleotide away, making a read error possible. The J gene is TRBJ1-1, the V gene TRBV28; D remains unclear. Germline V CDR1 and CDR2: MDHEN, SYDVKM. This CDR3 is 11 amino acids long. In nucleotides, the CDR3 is TGTGGCAGCAAAACTAACACTGAAGCTTTCTTT. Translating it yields CGSKTNTEAFF.

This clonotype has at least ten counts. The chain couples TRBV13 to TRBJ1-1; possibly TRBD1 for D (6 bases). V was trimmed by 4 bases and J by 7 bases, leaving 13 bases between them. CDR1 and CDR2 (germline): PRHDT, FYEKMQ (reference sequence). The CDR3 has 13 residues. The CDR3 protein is CASSSDRQGEAFF. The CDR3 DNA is TGTGCCAGCAGCTCTGACAGGCAAGGTGAAGCTTTCTTT.

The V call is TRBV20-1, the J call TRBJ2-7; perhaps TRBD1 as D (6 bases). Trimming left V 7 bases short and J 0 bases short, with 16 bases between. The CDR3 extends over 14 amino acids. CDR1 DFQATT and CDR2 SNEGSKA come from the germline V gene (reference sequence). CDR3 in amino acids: CSVHQTGPSYEQYF. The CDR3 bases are TGCAGTGTTCACCAGACAGGCCCCTCCTACGAGCAGTACTTC.

CDR3 nucleotide sequence: TGTGCCAGCAGTCCTCCTCAGGGGGCCCAAGAGACCCAGTACTTC. This sequence encodes CASSPPQGAQETQYF. The rearrangement joins TRBV6-1 to TRBJ2-5; 8 positions agree with TRBD1. Germline V gives CDR1 MNHNS, CDR2 SASEGT. The CDR3 loop spans 15 amino acids. Trimming cost V 5 bases and J 1 base; bases outside gene matches: 6.

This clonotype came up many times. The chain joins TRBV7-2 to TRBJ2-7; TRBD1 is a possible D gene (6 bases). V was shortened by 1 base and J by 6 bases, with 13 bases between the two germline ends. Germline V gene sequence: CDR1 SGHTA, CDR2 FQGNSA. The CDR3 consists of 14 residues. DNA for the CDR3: TGTGCCAGCAGCTTAGGACAGGAGCGGCGCGAGCAGTACTTC. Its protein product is CASSLGQERREQYF.

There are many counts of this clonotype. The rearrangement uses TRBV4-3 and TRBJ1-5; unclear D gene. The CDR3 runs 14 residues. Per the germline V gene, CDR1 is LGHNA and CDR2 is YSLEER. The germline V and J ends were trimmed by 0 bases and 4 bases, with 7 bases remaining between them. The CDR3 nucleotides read TGCGCCAGCAGCCAAGAGATAGATAATCAGCCCCAGCATTTT. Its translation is CASSQEIDNQPQHF.